One and the same sample provided the 29 T cell receptor beta chains below, sequenced in a study of shared clonotypes between healthy human individuals. Clones were read by immunoSEQ multiplex PCR, and TCRdb kept only the in-frame ones, dropping some. Of some 1.1 million clones in the sample, approximately 77% are singletons; the top ten hold roughly 0.83%. The specimen was memory CD4+ T cells from PBMCs. Described subset: CD45RA-negative fraction. These receptors came from a man younger than 30 in good health. Some clones in this sample may be carry-over from other donors' samples.

This clone has a handful of counts. The rearrangement joins TRBV14 to TRBJ2-2, with a weak D call TRBD2 (6 bases). V was pared by 4 bases and J by 8 bases, with 14 bases between. The CDR3 is made up of 14 amino acids. The germline gives CDR1 SGHDN, CDR2 FVKESK. CDR3 sequence: CASSPTGGTGELFF. DNA of the CDR3: TGTGCCAGCAGCCCCACAGGCGGGACTGGGGAGCTGTTTTTT.

The V gene is TRBV7-2, the J gene TRBJ2-7, with D maybe TRBD2 (5 bases). CDR1 SGHTA and CDR2 FQGNSA come from the germline V gene. The CDR3 extends over 15 amino acids. The ends were cut back, 5 bases at V and 0 bases at J, with 14 bases in the middle. DNA for the CDR3: TGTGCCAGCAGCCTCGAGGGAGTTCCCTCCTACGAGCAGTACTTC. It codes for CASSLEGVPSYEQYF.

This clone has only a few counts. A much larger clone differs from this one at a single base, so this may be a read error. The same CDR3 is also encoded by other DNA sequences in this sample. This sequence joins TRBV27 and TRBJ2-1; D is unresolved. This CDR3 has 11 residues. CDR1 and CDR2 (germline): MNHEY, SMNVEV (reference sequence). The V gene lost 6 bases and the J gene lost 4 bases, with 4 bases spanning the gap. CDR3 nucleotide sequence: TGTGCCAGCAGGCAATACAATGAGCAGTTCTTC. It is translated as CASRQYNEQFF.

Only one count was recorded for this clone. Within the sample, other DNA sequences also encode this same CDR3. The gene calls are TRBV14 and TRBJ2-1; D is ambiguous. V was clipped by 0 bases and J by 8 bases, with 8 bases between them. The CDR3 is made up of 13 amino acids. CDR1 is SGHDN, CDR2 FVKESK, per germline. The CDR3 DNA sequence: TGTGCCAGCAGCCAAGATCTTGGGTATGAGCAGTTCTTC. This codes for CASSQDLGYEQFF.

V and J are TRBV10-3 and TRBJ2-1; TRBD2 agrees at 11 bases. This CDR3 has 14 amino acids. Per the germline V gene, CDR1 is ENHRY and CDR2 is SYGVKD. V gave up 10 bases and J gave up 6 bases; unmatched junction bases: 8. The DNA for the CDR3 is TGTGCCACCCAACTAGCGGGAGCTTCCAATGAGCAGTTCTTC. Residues: CATQLAGASNEQFF.

A note on this clone: A much larger clonotype is one base distant, so this may be a read error. The same CDR3 is also encoded by other DNA sequences in this sample. The chain combines TRBV5-1 with TRBJ2-7; 8 bases align to TRBD1. V shed 4 bases, J shed 2 bases, and the junction held 5 bases outside the gene matches. Germline loops: CDR1 SGHRS, CDR2 YFSETQ. The CDR3 covers 14 residues. The CDR3 reads CASSPDRAAYEQYF. The CDR3 DNA reads as TGCGCCAGCAGCCCGGACAGGGCCGCCTACGAGCAGTACTTC.

This clone was observed at least ten times. The V call is TRBV21-1, the J call TRBJ2-7; the table's D call, TRBD1, has no DNA check behind it. TRBV21-1 counts as a pseudogene. The CDR3 is made up of 13 amino acids. This CDR3 is CASSKAHRYEQYF. The CDR3 nucleotides read TGTGCCAGCAGCAAAGCGCACAGGTACGAGCAGTACTTC.

On this clone: Other DNA sequences in this specimen translate into the identical CDR3. V is TRBV12-5 and J is TRBJ1-1; TRBD1 might be the D (5 bases). In germline, CDR1 is LGHNT, CDR2 FRNRAP. The CDR3 spans 12 residues. The germline V and J ends were trimmed by 6 bases and 4 bases, with 9 bases remaining between them. CDR3 DNA: TGTGCTAGTGGGCTGGGGGTCACTGAAGCTTTCTTT. This encodes CASGLGVTEAFF. Full variable domain (outside the CDR3, taken from reference TRBV12-5 and TRBJ1-1): DARVTQTPRHKVTEMGQEVTMRCQPILGHNTVFWYRQTMMQGLELLAYFRNRAPLDDSGMPKDRFSAEMPDATLATLKIQPSEPRDSAVYFCASGLGVTEAFFGQGTRLTVV.

V gene TRBV4-1 combines with J gene TRBJ2-3; 9 positions agree with TRBD2. The germline gives CDR1 MGHRA, CDR2 YSYEKL. The CDR3 extends over 16 amino acids. J gave up 3 bases and V 1 base, and 5 bases lay outside the gene matches. CDR3 sequence (DNA): TGCGCCAGCAGCCAAGCGATAGCGGGAGCAACAGATACGCAGTATTTT. The encoded protein is CASSQAIAGATDTQYF.

The chain recombines TRBV7-3 with TRBJ2-7, with 8 positions matching TRBD2. Trimming took 0 bases from V and 0 from J; bases not matched to a gene: 10. CDR1 is SGHTA, CDR2 FQGTGA, per germline. This CDR3 has 18 residues. This CDR3 is CASSLTSGTPGNSYEQYF. The CDR3 DNA reads as TGTGCCAGCAGCTTAACTAGCGGGACCCCTGGGAACTCCTACGAGCAGTACTTC.

The chain links TRBV2 to TRBJ2-5, with TRBD1 matching over 8 bases. Germline lookup yields CDR1 SNHLY and CDR2 FYNNEI. The CDR3 runs to 15 residues. V shed 4 bases and J 2 bases; nucleotides not matched to a gene: 6. The CDR3: CASSGRGQVQETQYF. The CDR3 DNA reads TGTGCCAGCAGTGGGCGGGGACAGGTTCAAGAGACCCAGTACTTC.

The J gene is TRBJ2-7, the V gene TRBV25-1; maybe TRBD2 (5 bases). The CDR3 loop spans 14 amino acids. Germline CDR1 and CDR2: MGHDK and SYGVNS. Between the trimmed V and J ends, which lost 2 bases and 2 bases, there was a span of 10 bases. Here the CDR3 reads CASSENEGTYEQYF. CDR3 bases: TGTGCCAGCAGTGAAAATGAGGGTACCTACGAGCAGTACTTC.

In its sample, this clone was seen a few times. This chain connects TRBV18 to TRBJ1-5, with 11 bases that match TRBD1. The length of the CDR3 is 15 residues. Trimming at V came to 3 bases and at J to 7 bases, leaving 5 bases not matched to a gene. Germline assignment: CDR1 KGHSH and CDR2 LQKENI. The CDR3 coding sequence is TGTGCCAGCTCACCTGGACAGGGGGCATGGCAGCCCCAGCATTTT. It encodes CASSPGQGAWQPQHF. Using reference TRBV18 and TRBJ1-5 for the parts outside the CDR3, the full variable domain is NAGVMQNPRHLVRRRGQEARLRCSPMKGHSHVYWYRQLPEEGLKFMVYLQKENIIDESGMPKERFSAEFPKEGPSILRIQQVVRGDSAAYFCASSPGQGAWQPQHFGDGTRLSIL.

This clone was seen just once. Within the sample, other DNA sequences also encode this same CDR3. This chain joins TRBV29-1 and TRBJ1-5, with 9 bases matching TRBD1. The trim removed 6 bases at V and 5 bases at J, leaving 2 bases unmatched. The CDR3 sequence is 12 residues long. The germline CDR1 and CDR2 sequences are SQVTM and ANQGSEA. The CDR3 loop is CSVRTGDQPQHF. DNA for the CDR3: TGCAGCGTACGGACAGGGGATCAGCCCCAGCATTTT.

The chain recombines TRBV28 with TRBJ1-1; maybe TRBD1 (5 bases). Germline V CDR1 and CDR2: MDHEN, SYDVKM. V dropped 6 bases and J dropped 4 bases, with 21 bases sitting between them. This CDR3 region has 16 residues. The chain's CDR3 is CASRSIMGVVSTEAFF. CDR3 DNA: TGTGCCAGCAGGTCAATAATGGGGGTTGTAAGCACTGAAGCTTTCTTT.

The table lists this clone with a few counts. The rearrangement joins TRBV10-3 to TRBJ1-3; 9 nucleotides agree with TRBD2. Gene TRBJ2-2 matches the end of the DNA better, so the J call may be wrong. Per the germline V gene, CDR1 is ENHRY and CDR2 is SYGVKD. This CDR3 is 16 amino acids long. DNA for the CDR3: TGTGCCATCAGCGTCCCTAGCGGGACGAACACCGGGGAGCTGTTTTTT. Translated: CAISVPSGTNTGELFF.

The chain combines TRBV28 with TRBJ1-1; D uncertain. The V gene's germline CDR1 is MDHEN and CDR2 SYDVKM. CDR3 length equals 12 residues. The V and J ends lost 5 bases and 10 bases respectively, with 14 bases between them. The CDR3 DNA reads TGTGCCAGCAGTCCCCCCCTGGGTGGAGCTTTCTTT. Encoded protein: CASSPPLGGAFF.

V usage is TRBV2 and J usage is TRBJ2-7, with D unresolved. The CDR3 has 12 residues. The ends were cut back, 2 bases at V and 7 bases at J, with 9 bases in the middle. Germline loops: CDR1 SNHLY, CDR2 FYNNEI. CDR3: CASSEMGWEQYF. CDR3 bases: TGTGCCAGCAGTGAAATGGGTTGGGAGCAGTACTTC.

The chain carries TRBV5-1 and TRBJ1-1; D may be TRBD1 (6 bases). The CDR3 spans 16 residues. V lost 0 bases to trimming and J lost 0 bases, with 12 bases between them. In germline, CDR1 is SGHRS, CDR2 YFSETQ. In nucleotides, the CDR3 is TGCGCCAGCAGCTTGGAACAGGGAGGGGTGAACACTGAAGCTTTCTTT. It is translated as CASSLEQGGVNTEAFF. Combining the CDR3 with reference TRBV5-1 and TRBJ1-1 gives the whole variable domain KAGVTQTPRYLIKTRGQQVTLSCSPISGHRSVSWYQQTPGQGLQFLFEYFSETQRNKGNFPGRFSGRQFSNSRSEMNVSTLELGDSALYLCASSLEQGGVNTEAFFGQGTRLTVV.

The chain couples TRBV11-3 to TRBJ2-5; D remains unclear. V was trimmed by 3 bases and J by 2 bases, leaving 10 bases between them. The CDR3 is 14 residues long. The germline gives CDR1 SGHNT, CDR2 YENEEA. CDR3 in DNA: TGTGCCAGCAGCTTTCCGACCAATCAAGAGACCCAGTACTTC. It translates to CASSFPTNQETQYF.

V usage is TRBV6-6 and J usage is TRBJ1-2; weak D call: TRBD1 (6 bases). V was pared by 5 bases and J by 7 bases, with 14 bases between. This CDR3 has 13 residues. In germline, CDR1 is MNHNY, CDR2 SVGAGI (reference sequence). Written as DNA, the CDR3 is TGTGCCAGCAGTGACAGGACCGCCACTGGCTACACCTTC. This gives the protein CASSDRTATGYTF.

This clone was counted a few times. V and J are TRBV5-4 and TRBJ2-2; TRBD2 agrees at 11 bases. Per the germline V gene, CDR1 is SGHNT and CDR2 is YYREEE (reference sequence). Trimming took 3 bases from V and 5 from J; bases not matched to a gene: 0. The CDR3 runs to 14 residues. The CDR3 sequence: CASSWTSGTGELFF. The CDR3 nucleotides read TGTGCCAGCAGCTGGACTAGCGGGACCGGGGAGCTGTTTTTT.

The V call is TRBV5-5, the J call TRBJ2-3; D is perhaps TRBD1 (5 bases). Germline loops: CDR1 SGHKS, CDR2 YYEKEE (reference sequence). Deletions cut 2 bases from V and 5 bases from J, with 15 bases between. The CDR3 totals 15 residues. The CDR3 DNA reads TGTGCCAGCAGCTTTGGGCAGGGCCAGGTAGATACGCAGTATTTT. Encoded protein: CASSFGQGQVDTQYF.

The genes are TRBV2 and TRBJ2-1; 9 bases line up with TRBD1. The V segment lost 5 bases and the J segment 2 bases; nucleotides outside the gene matches: 4. Germline assignment: CDR1 SNHLY and CDR2 FYNNEI. The CDR3 is made up of 15 amino acids. The CDR3 reads CASSKGQGPYNEQFF. Here the CDR3 DNA reads TGTGCCAGCAGTAAGGGACAGGGTCCCTACAATGAGCAGTTCTTC.

This chain joins TRBV18 and TRBJ1-2, with a weak D call TRBD1 (5 bases). Trimming cost V 1 base and J 2 bases, with 14 bases left between them. The CDR3 extends over 16 amino acids. The V gene's germline CDR1 is KGHSH and CDR2 LQKENI. The CDR3 nucleotides are TGTGCCAGCTCACCACTAAGGGAGACAGCCAACTATGGCTACACCTTC. This translates into CASSPLRETANYGYTF.

The genes are TRBV28 and TRBJ1-3; no clear D. The CDR3 has 14 amino acids. Germline CDR1 and CDR2: MDHEN and SYDVKM. Trimming cost V 4 bases and J 4 bases, with 11 bases left between them. CDR3 DNA: TGTGCCAGCAGTTCCCGGACGAAAGGAAACACCATATATTTT. Translated: CASSSRTKGNTIYF. The full variable domain, in which reference TRBV28 and TRBJ1-3 provide the parts outside the CDR3, is DVKVTQSSRYLVKRTGEKVFLECVQDMDHENMFWYRQDPGLGLRLIYFSYDVKMKEKGDIPEGYSVSREKKERFSLILESASTNQTSMYLCASSSRTKGNTIYFGEGSWLTVV.

Comment on this clone: A junction end diverges from the germline sequence, so it may reflect a read error. The identical CDR3 is also encoded by other nucleotide sequences in the sample. J is TRBJ1-2 and V is TRBV2; possible D gene TRBD1, 6 bases. CDR3 length: 14 residues. Germline V gives CDR1 SNHLY, CDR2 FYNNEI. The CDR3, as DNA: TGTGCCAGCAGTGAAGCGCAGGGGTACTACGGCTACACCTTC. It codes for CASSEAQGYYGYTF. The full variable domain, in which reference TRBV2 and TRBJ1-2 provide the parts outside the CDR3, is EPEVTQTPSHQVTQMGQEVILRCVPISNHLYFYWYRQILGQKVEFLVSFYNNEISEKSEIFDDQFSVERPDGSNFTLKIRSTKLEDSAMYFCASSEAQGYYGYTFGSGTRLTVV.

The rearrangement joins TRBV4-2 to TRBJ1-2; 8 positions agree with TRBD1. CDR3 length: 14 residues. Germline CDR1 LGHNA, CDR2 YNFKEQ. J lost 7 bases, V lost 0 bases, and 4 bases had no gene match. CDR3 sequence reads: CASSQEQGATGYTF. Written as DNA, the CDR3 is TGTGCCAGCAGCCAAGAGCAGGGGGCCACTGGCTACACCTTC.

This chain uses TRBV9 with TRBJ1-6; D might be TRBD1 (5 bases). The CDR3 contains 13 residues. The V and J ends lost 0 bases and 11 bases respectively, with 9 bases between them. CDR1 is SGDLS, CDR2 YYNGEE, per germline. Here the CDR3 DNA reads TGTGCCAGCAGCGTAGCTGGGGGGACACCCCTCCACTTT. Translated, it gives CASSVAGGTPLHF.